The next 20 T cell receptor beta chains were all read from a single sample in a study of blood T cell repertoires in COVID-19. Repertoires were generated with immunoSEQ multiplex PCR, while TCRdb's copy carries only in-frame clones and drops some. Of around 290,000 clones listed, more than 75% are singletons. Sequencing was carried out using PBMCs or T cells enriched from blood (not recorded which). The receptor source for this set is a woman in her late teens or twenties who had recovered from COVID-19.

This CDR3 is CASSAASGEAFYEQYF. The DNA of the CDR3 is TGTGCCAGCAGCGCCGCCTCAGGGGAAGCATTCTACGAGCAGTACTTC. This chain connects TRBV9 to TRBJ2-7, with D possibly matching TRBD1 (6 bases). The CDR3 sequence is 16 residues long. CDR1 is SGDLS and CDR2 is YYNGEE in the germline V gene. The ends were cut back, 3 bases at V and 3 bases at J, with 19 bases in the middle.

The rearrangement links TRBV19 to TRBJ2-1, with TRBD2 identical over 10 bases. CDR1 LNHDA and CDR2 SQIVND come from the germline V gene (reference sequence). The CDR3 totals 16 residues. The V segment lost 7 bases and the J segment 2 bases; nucleotides outside the gene matches: 8. The CDR3 spells CASKLAGAGPYNEQFF. Written as DNA, the CDR3 is TGTGCCAGTAAGCTAGCGGGAGCCGGCCCCTACAATGAGCAGTTCTTC.

The chain employs TRBV28 and TRBJ1-6; 7 bases line up with TRBD1. The trim removed 5 bases at V and 10 bases at J, leaving 8 bases unmatched. This CDR3 has 14 residues. Germline values: CDR1 MDHEN, CDR2 SYDVKM. The CDR3 reads CASSAGTAISPLHF. In DNA, the CDR3 is TGTGCCAGCAGTGCAGGGACAGCAATCTCACCCCTCCACTTT.

This clone has just one count. DNA for the CDR3: TGTGCCTGGACCAAAACTAGCGGTTGGGCCCACGAGCAGTACTTC. It codes for CAWTKTSGWAHEQYF. The chain employs TRBV30 and TRBJ2-7, with 8 bases lining up with TRBD2. Germline assignment: CDR1 GTSNPN and CDR2 SVGIG (reference sequence). The V and J ends lost 4 bases and 5 bases, in that order; junction bases with no gene match: 13. CDR3 length: 15 amino acids.

This clone was seen a few times. The chain links TRBV6-6 to TRBJ2-7; TRBD1 might be the D (5 bases). This CDR3 has 14 residues. V was cut by 7 bases and J by 7 bases, with 20 bases left in between. Germline V gene data show CDR1 as MNHNY and CDR2 as SVGAGI (reference sequence). Written as DNA, the CDR3 is TGTGCCAGCAAGGGCCAAGAAGGGGTGGGTGAGCAGTACTTC. It codes for CASKGQEGVGEQYF.

This clone appeared once. The same CDR3 is also encoded by other DNA sequences in this sample. CDR3 DNA: TGTGCCAGCTCACGCGACAGTTATGGCTACACCTTC. It is translated as CASSRDSYGYTF. The chain has TRBV18 and TRBJ1-2, with a tentative D call TRBD1 (5 bases). The V gene's germline CDR1 is KGHSH and CDR2 LQKENI. The V and J ends lost 4 bases and 5 bases respectively, with 8 bases between them. The CDR3 extends over 12 amino acids.

This clone was seen a single time. This chain links TRBV2 with TRBJ2-1; maybe TRBD2 (6 bases). Trimming took 5 bases from V and 10 from J, leaving 18 bases between them. The germline V gene has CDR1 SNHLY and CDR2 FYNNEI. The CDR3 length is 14 residues. The CDR3 region has the DNA TGTGCCAGCAGTCCTCCCCTCGGGGGTGACGAGCAGTTCTTC. Its protein is CASSPPLGGDEQFF.

The rearrangement links TRBV28 to TRBJ2-7; D gene unclear. Trimming cost V 2 bases and J 0 bases, with 8 bases left between them. The germline CDR1 and CDR2 sequences are MDHEN and SYDVKM. The CDR3 runs 14 residues. In DNA, the CDR3 is TGTGCCAGCAGTTTAGGAGTTGGCTCCTACGAGCAGTACTTC. It translates to CASSLGVGSYEQYF.

This sequence joins TRBV7-8 and TRBJ2-7, with 9 bases identical to TRBD1. This CDR3 is built from 16 residues. CDR1 and CDR2 (germline): SGHVS, FQNEAQ. The V and J ends lost 2 bases and 3 bases, in that order; junction bases with no gene match: 8. CDR3 sequence reads: CASSLTLQGAGYEQYF. The CDR3 DNA sequence: TGTGCCAGCAGCTTAACCCTACAGGGGGCAGGCTACGAGCAGTACTTC.

This clone was counted a single time. This rearrangement joins TRBV21-1 to TRBJ1-6. TRBV21-1 constitutes a pseudogene. This CDR3 contains 17 residues. CDR3 sequence: CASSKVEGHIQDSPLHF. The CDR3 region has the DNA TGTGCCAGCAGCAAAGTGGAGGGGCACATCCAGGATTCACCCCTCCACTTT.

V gene TRBV28 combines with J gene TRBJ2-7, with 7 bases fitting TRBD2. The V and J ends lost 3 bases and 2 bases, in that order; junction bases with no gene match: 7. The V gene's germline CDR1 is MDHEN and CDR2 SYDVKM. There are 15 residues in the CDR3. This CDR3 reads CASSFEGGPTYEQYF. The CDR3 nucleotides are TGTGCCAGCAGTTTTGAGGGAGGGCCAACCTACGAGCAGTACTTC.

Only a few counts were recorded for this clone. The rearrangement joins TRBV3-1 (or the pseudogene TRBV3-2) to TRBJ1-3, with D perhaps TRBD1 (6 bases). The CDR3 is 14 amino acids. V lost 6 bases, J lost 3 bases, and 12 bases lay in between. The germline gives CDR1 LGHDT, CDR2 YNNKEL (reference sequence). CDR3 amino acids: CASRMGAFGNTIYF. The CDR3 nucleotides are TGTGCCAGCAGGATGGGGGCATTTGGAAACACCATATATTTT.

V usage is TRBV11-3 and J usage is TRBJ2-5; D is possibly TRBD2 (6 bases). The CDR3 is 15 residues long. Trimming left V 1 base short and J 0 bases short, with 9 bases between. CDR1 is SGHNT, CDR2 YENEEA, per germline. The CDR3 nucleotides read TGTGCCAGCAGCTTAGTGAGCGGGCACCAAGAGACCCAGTACTTC. Its translation: CASSLVSGHQETQYF. Variable domain in full (rest from reference TRBV11-3 and TRBJ2-5): EAGVVQSPRYKIIEKKQPVAFWCNPISGHNTLYWYLQNLGQGPELLIRYENEEAVDDSQLPKDRFSAERLKGVDSTLKIQPAELGDSAVYLCASSLVSGHQETQYFGPGTRLLVL.

The chain uses TRBV19 and TRBJ2-1, with 15 bases matching TRBD2. The germline V gene encodes CDR1 LNHDA and CDR2 SQIVND (reference sequence). The V gene end was trimmed by 6 bases and the J gene end by 7 bases; junction bases not matched to a gene: 13. This CDR3 has 18 residues. The CDR3 DNA sequence: TGTGCCAGTAGCTGGACTAGCGGGGGGGCCCTGGATCTTAATGAGCAGTTCTTC. Translation gives CASSWTSGGALDLNEQFF.

In the case of this clone: Other nucleotide sequences from this sample produce the same CDR3. V and J are TRBV2 and TRBJ2-2; D is perhaps TRBD1 (5 bases). Germline V gene sequence: CDR1 SNHLY, CDR2 FYNNEI. The CDR3 has 12 residues. The V gene lost 6 bases and the J gene lost 4 bases, with 6 bases spanning the gap. The CDR3 spells CASRQGTGELFF. As DNA, the CDR3 is TGTGCCAGCAGGCAGGGCACCGGGGAGCTGTTTTTT.

This rearrangement joins TRBV6-2 or TRBV6-3 to TRBJ2-7; D perhaps matches TRBD2 (6 bases). Germline V gene data show CDR1 as MNHEY and CDR2 as SVGEGT. Trimming cost V 0 bases and J 0 bases, with 12 bases left between them. CDR3 length equals 16 residues. In nucleotides, the CDR3 is TGTGCCAGCAGTTACTCGAGTAGCGGCAACTCCTACGAGCAGTACTTC. It encodes CASSYSSSGNSYEQYF.

This chain uses TRBV28 with TRBJ1-1, with D unclear. Germline V gene lookup returns CDR1 MDHEN and CDR2 SYDVKM. The CDR3 is 13 amino acids. V dropped 3 bases and J dropped 1 base, with 6 bases sitting between them. The CDR3 DNA follows: TGTGCCAGCAGTTTTACTCCGAACACTGAAGCTTTCTTT. Translated: CASSFTPNTEAFF. The full variable domain, its missing parts supplied by reference TRBV28 and TRBJ1-1, is DVKVTQSSRYLVKRTGEKVFLECVQDMDHENMFWYRQDPGLGLRLIYFSYDVKMKEKGDIPEGYSVSREKKERFSLILESASTNQTSMYLCASSFTPNTEAFFGQGTRLTVV.

The gene calls are TRBV7-2 and TRBJ2-7, with 10 bases lining up with TRBD2. CDR3 length: 16 residues. Trimming removed 5 bases from V and 7 bases from J; junction bases left unmatched: 14. Germline V gene data show CDR1 as SGHTA and CDR2 as FQGNSA. CDR3 nucleotides: TGTGCCAGCAGCCCTACCGGTAGCGGGAGGACGAGGGAGCAGTACTTC. It yields the protein CASSPTGSGRTREQYF.

The chain couples TRBV27 to TRBJ1-1; D may be TRBD1 (6 bases). CDR1 is MNHEY, CDR2 SMNVEV, per germline (reference sequence). The length of the CDR3 is 14 residues. The V gene lost 5 bases and the J gene lost 5 bases, with 15 bases spanning the gap. CDR3 nucleotide sequence: TGTGCCAGCAGTCGATTCAGGGGAGAAACTGAAGCTTTCTTT. This encodes CASSRFRGETEAFF.

This chain connects TRBV5-5 to TRBJ2-2; D not certain. Germline V lookup: CDR1 SGHKS, CDR2 YYEKEE (reference sequence). The CDR3 sequence is 17 residues long. V was cut by 0 bases and J by 3 bases, with 15 bases left in between. The DNA of the CDR3 is TGTGCCAGCAGCTTGGAACAGTTGGCCTCCGACACCGGGGAGCTGTTTTTT. Protein sequence: CASSLEQLASDTGELFF.